These 32 T cell receptor beta chains originate from one sample sequenced in a study of T-cell memory formation after mild COVID-19. Using its own MiXCR run on the 5' RACE reads, TCRdb lists one record per CDR3 protein. The repertoire holds 110,000 to 150,000 distinct CDR3 sequences, about 14% seen once, with around 28% in the top ten. The sample consisted of PBMCs or a T cell subset sorted from them (not recorded which). These receptors were obtained from an adult woman who had mild COVID-19 (a few samples of this study predate the infection). Cell type and time point are not known.

This clonotype showed up just a few times. The chain carries TRBV12-3 or TRBV12-4 and TRBJ2-1, with TRBD2 matching over 13 bases. The CDR3 is made up of 17 amino acids. Trimming removed 5 bases from V and 8 bases from J; junction bases left unmatched: 12. CDR3 region: CASSPRTSGRLIDEQFF. The CDR3 DNA reads TGTGCCAGCAGTCCCAGGACTAGCGGGAGATTGATCGATGAGCAGTTCTTC.

The chain employs TRBV29-1 and TRBJ1-2; no reliable D call. Germline CDR1 is SQVTM and CDR2 is ANQGSEA. This CDR3 has 13 residues. V was cut by 4 bases and J by 8 bases, with 17 bases left in between. The CDR3 is CSVGTTEIRGYTF. The CDR3 DNA reads as TGCAGCGTTGGGACCACGGAAATTCGGGGCTACACCTTC.

The V gene is TRBV9, the J gene TRBJ2-3, with D unresolved. The CDR3 runs 13 residues. Trimming took off 4 bases at V and 4 bases at J, with 10 bases between the two ends. CDR1 and CDR2 (germline): SGDLS, YYNGEE. CDR3 bases: TGTGCCAGCAGCACAAGTAGCTCAGATACGCAGTATTTT. It codes for CASSTSSSDTQYF.

This clonotype was recorded many times. This chain uses TRBV7-9 with TRBJ1-1; possible D gene TRBD1, 5 bases. Germline V CDR1 and CDR2: SEHNR, FQNEAQ (reference sequence). The CDR3 runs to 14 residues. V lost 1 base to trimming and J lost 1 base, with 7 bases between them. In DNA form, the CDR3 reads TGTGCCAGCAGCTTAGTCACAGGGAACACTGAAGCTTTCTTT. Its translation: CASSLVTGNTEAFF. Full variable domain (rest looked up from reference TRBV7-9 and TRBJ1-1): DTGVSQNPRHKITKRGQNVTFRCDPISEHNRLYWYRQTLGQGPEFLTYFQNEAQLEKSRLLSDRFSAERPKGSFSTLEIQRTEQGDSAMYLCASSLVTGNTEAFFGQGTRLTVV.

The genes are TRBV7-2 and TRBJ2-3; 13 nucleotides agree with TRBD2. The germline V gene has CDR1 SGHTA and CDR2 FQGNSA. This CDR3 region has 16 residues. V dropped 5 bases and J dropped 3; count of bases not matched to a gene: 5. CDR3 protein: CASSPWTSGGTDTQYF. In nucleotides, the CDR3 is TGTGCCAGCAGCCCCTGGACTAGCGGGGGAACAGATACGCAGTATTTT.

In nucleotides, the CDR3 is TGTGCCAGCAGTATTTCGACAGGGAGGTATATTGGCTACACCTTC. Its translation: CASSISTGRYIGYTF. This sequence joins TRBV12-3 or TRBV12-4 and TRBJ1-2; 7 bases are shared with TRBD1. The CDR3 has 15 amino acids. After removal of 5 bases from V and 7 bases from J, the junction contained 13 bases not matched to a gene.

This chain uses TRBV7-8 with TRBJ2-7, with 7 bases aligning to TRBD1. Per the germline V gene, CDR1 is SGHVS and CDR2 is FQNEAQ. V was pared by 2 bases and J by 0 bases, with 4 bases of the junction left unmatched. The CDR3 loop spans 15 amino acids. CDR3 protein: CASSLKQGTSYEQYF. CDR3 in DNA: TGTGCCAGCAGCTTAAAACAGGGGACCTCCTACGAGCAGTACTTC.

The table lists this clonotype with a few counts. The chain links TRBV7-2 to TRBJ1-3; D is unclear. Deletions cut 1 base from V and 6 bases from J, with 7 bases between. CDR1 SGHTA and CDR2 FQGNSA come from the germline V gene. This CDR3 is 13 amino acids long. CDR3 residues: CASSLDLVNTIYF. Written as DNA, the CDR3 is TGTGCCAGCAGCTTAGATCTTGTAAACACCATATATTTT.

This clonotype was observed many times. The CDR3 nucleotides are TGTGCCAGCAGGGCCGGGCTCACCTACGAGCAGTACTTC. Protein sequence: CASRAGLTYEQYF. This chain uses TRBV7-8 with TRBJ2-7; D is unclear. Trimming removed 6 bases from V and 2 bases from J, with 11 bases in between. Germline V CDR1 and CDR2: SGHVS, FQNEAQ. The CDR3 contains 13 residues.

This chain links TRBV24-1 with TRBJ2-1, with 7 bases aligning to TRBD1. The CDR3 has 13 amino acids. Trimming removed 7 bases from V and 10 bases from J; junction bases left unmatched: 9. Germline lookup yields CDR1 KGHDR and CDR2 SFDVKD. The CDR3: CATSSPTGTEQFF. CDR3 DNA: TGTGCCACCAGCTCCCCGACAGGGACAGAGCAGTTCTTC.

The gene calls are TRBV30 and TRBJ2-1; 12 nucleotides line up with TRBD1. Per germline, CDR1 GTSNPN and CDR2 SVGIG (reference sequence). Trimming at V came to 5 bases and at J to 12 bases, leaving 11 bases not matched to a gene. The CDR3 has 14 amino acids. This CDR3 is CAWDSGQGAWRQFF. CDR3 in DNA: TGTGCCTGGGACTCGGGACAGGGGGCATGGAGGCAGTTCTTC. Full variable domain (missing parts from reference TRBV30 and TRBJ2-1): SQTIHQWPATLVQPVGSPLSLECTVEGTSNPNLYWYRQAAGRGLQLLFYSVGIGQISSEVPQNLSASRPQDRQFILSSKKLLLSDSGFYLCAWDSGQGAWRQFFGPGTRLTVL.

This clonotype has ten or more counts. This chain connects TRBV7-8 to TRBJ1-1, with D hard to call. The CDR3 consists of 14 residues. Germline CDR1 and CDR2: SGHVS and FQNEAQ. Trimming took 2 bases from V and 7 from J, leaving 14 bases between them. CDR3 bases: TGTGCCAGCAGCTTATATGGAGCCTGGGATGAAGCTTTCTTT. This sequence encodes CASSLYGAWDEAFF.

This sequence joins TRBV4-1 and TRBJ1-2; 8 bases fit TRBD1. J lost 4 bases, V lost 4 bases, and 2 bases had no gene match. From germline, CDR1 is MGHRA and CDR2 YSYEKL. This CDR3 has 13 residues. The chain's CDR3 is CASSRQGSYGYTF. CDR3 coding DNA: TGCGCCAGCAGCCGACAGGGGAGCTATGGCTACACCTTC.

This clonotype was recorded at least ten times. The rearrangement joins TRBV11-2 to TRBJ1-1; 9 bases line up with TRBD1. Germline V gene sequence: CDR1 SGHAT, CDR2 FQNNGV. This CDR3 contains 14 residues. V shed 5 bases, J shed 3 bases, and the junction held 4 bases outside the gene matches. The CDR3, as DNA: TGTGCCAGCAGCACGGGACAGGGATACACTGAAGCTTTCTTT. Its translation is CASSTGQGYTEAFF.

This clonotype was counted between two and nine times. This sequence joins TRBV15 and TRBJ2-5, with D perhaps TRBD1 (5 bases). From germline, CDR1 is LNHNV and CDR2 YYDKDF (reference sequence). This CDR3 has 14 amino acids. V was shortened by 1 base and J by 3 bases, with 9 bases between the two germline ends. CDR3 nucleotide sequence: TGTGCCACCAGCAGAGGGGTGACAGAAGAGACCCAGTACTTC. This encodes CATSRGVTEETQYF.

The rearrangement uses TRBV6-2 or TRBV6-3 and TRBJ1-4; D not resolved. CDR3 length: 17 residues. Germline CDR1 is MNHEY and CDR2 is SVGEGT. V was cut by 7 bases and J by 7 bases, with 25 bases left in between. In DNA form, the CDR3 reads TGTGCCAGCACTTCGATAGGAGGACTAAACCCTGGTGAAAAACTGTTTTTT. Translating gives CASTSIGGLNPGEKLFF.

V is TRBV20-1 and J is TRBJ2-7, with TRBD1 matching 12 bases. CDR3 length: 15 amino acids. V dropped 3 bases and J dropped 3; count of bases not matched to a gene: 6. CDR1 and CDR2 (germline): DFQATT, SNEGSKA (reference sequence). The DNA for the CDR3 is TGCAGTGCTAGGCCCGGGACAGGGGGCTTCTACGAGCAGTACTTC. Translating gives CSARPGTGGFYEQYF.

V usage is TRBV20-1 and J usage is TRBJ2-1; D gene uncertain. Germline lookup yields CDR1 DFQATT and CDR2 SNEGSKA (reference sequence). Trimming left V 0 bases short and J 6 bases short, with 9 bases between. This CDR3 spans 13 amino acids. This chain's CDR3 is CSARDHRANEQFF. CDR3 coding DNA: TGCAGTGCTAGAGATCATCGGGCCAATGAGCAGTTCTTC.

The V gene is TRBV4-1, the J gene TRBJ2-1, with unresolved D. The CDR3 runs to 16 residues. Germline CDR1 is MGHRA and CDR2 is YSYEKL. Trimming removed 4 bases at V and 4 bases at J, with 17 bases between. As DNA, the CDR3 is TGCGCCAGCAGCCGAGAGACGTCACCTGCTTACAATGAGCAGTTCTTC. It specifies CASSRETSPAYNEQFF.

This clonotype was found a few times. The chain combines TRBV29-1 with TRBJ1-1, with TRBD1 matching over 11 bases. The germline gives CDR1 SQVTM, CDR2 ANQGSEA. This CDR3 contains 15 residues. V gave up 1 base and J gave up 2 bases; unmatched junction bases: 3. CDR3 sequence reads: CSVEGTGGYNTEAFF. In nucleotides, the CDR3 is TGCAGCGTTGAAGGGACAGGGGGCTATAACACTGAAGCTTTCTTT.

This rearrangement joins TRBV19 to TRBJ2-3; tentative D call: TRBD1 (6 bases). CDR3 length equals 16 residues. Germline-derived CDR1 and CDR2 are LNHDA and SQIVND (reference sequence). Deletions cut 8 bases from V and 1 base from J, with 19 bases between. The CDR3 DNA reads as TGTGCCAGTCGCCCCAGAGAGGGGGAAGGCACAGATACGCAGTATTTT. Protein sequence: CASRPREGEGTDTQYF.

The chain joins TRBV5-1 to TRBJ2-7, with a possible D match to TRBD2 (5 bases). Germline CDR1 SGHRS, CDR2 YFSETQ. Trimming cost V 0 bases and J 4 bases, with 14 bases left between them. The CDR3 is 15 amino acids. The CDR3 reads CASSLESGMGYEQYF. The CDR3 DNA reads as TGCGCCAGCAGCTTGGAGTCGGGGATGGGATACGAGCAGTACTTC.

V gene TRBV5-4 combines with J gene TRBJ2-1; TRBD1 aligns across 10 bases. With V trimmed by 3 bases and J by 4 bases, 4 bases remained unmatched. CDR1 and CDR2 (germline): SGHNT, YYREEE (reference sequence). This CDR3 is 15 amino acids long. Here the CDR3 DNA reads TGTGCCAGCAGCTATGGACAGGGGGGATACAATGAGCAGTTCTTC. This translates into CASSYGQGGYNEQFF.

This clonotype was seen repeatedly, ten times or more. This sequence joins TRBV5-1 and TRBJ2-7; TRBD1 matches at 9 bases. The trim removed 1 base at V and 6 bases at J, leaving 5 bases unmatched. CDR1 SGHRS and CDR2 YFSETQ come from the germline V gene. The CDR3 runs to 14 residues. CDR3 nucleotide sequence: TGCGCCAGCAGCTTGCCACAGGGACAGGGCGAGCAGTACTTC. It yields the protein CASSLPQGQGEQYF.

This clonotype showed up many times. This chain links TRBV4-1 with TRBJ2-5; D may be TRBD1 or TRBD2 (5 bases each). The CDR3 spans 17 residues. The V end was cut by 1 base, the J end by 4 bases, with 19 bases between. From germline, CDR1 is MGHRA and CDR2 YSYEKL. In nucleotides, the CDR3 is TGCGCCAGCAGCCAAGTGGGGGACGGATTCTGGGCAGAGACCCAGTACTTC. Residues: CASSQVGDGFWAETQYF.

This clonotype has only a few counts. The chain carries TRBV7-8 and TRBJ2-7, with 7 bases matching TRBD2. The CDR3 has 17 residues. V shed 3 bases, J shed 5 bases, and the junction held 16 bases outside the gene matches. In germline, CDR1 is SGHVS, CDR2 FQNEAQ. The CDR3 nucleotides read TGTGCCAGCAGCTTGGTGGCCGGGGGTGGCGGGACTAACGAGCAGTACTTC. The encoded protein is CASSLVAGGGGTNEQYF.

The chain joins TRBV4-2 to TRBJ2-7; maybe TRBD2 (6 bases). Germline V gene data show CDR1 as LGHNA and CDR2 as YNFKEQ. Deletions cut 1 base from V and 4 bases from J, with 23 bases between. The CDR3 runs 18 residues. CDR3 nucleotide sequence: TGTGCCAGCAGCCAAGGGAGGGGCGGAGGGAAGGTTGAATACGAGCAGTACTTC. This gives the protein CASSQGRGGGKVEYEQYF.

The chain is built from TRBV5-6 and TRBJ1-2; D is unclear. Germline V gene sequence: CDR1 SGHDT, CDR2 YYEEEE. This CDR3 comprises 16 residues. Trimming removed 4 bases at V and 6 bases at J, with 22 bases between. The CDR3 DNA is TGTGCCAGCAGCCACAGTCCAATGGGAATAGAGGATGGCTACACCTTC. Its protein is CASSHSPMGIEDGYTF.

This clonotype came up a few times. The chain uses TRBV5-1 and TRBJ1-2; D unresolved. This CDR3 comprises 12 residues. CDR1 is SGHRS and CDR2 is YFSETQ in the germline V gene. Trimming removed 0 bases at V and 6 bases at J, with 6 bases between. The CDR3 sequence is CASSLGHDGYTF. The CDR3 region has the DNA TGCGCCAGCAGCTTGGGCCATGATGGCTACACCTTC.

This clonotype occurred many times. This chain connects TRBV12-3 or TRBV12-4 to TRBJ2-7; 8 bases fit TRBD2. J lost 2 bases, V lost 4 bases, and 1 base had no gene match. This CDR3 contains 13 residues. CDR3 amino acids: CASSSGLAYEQYF. Written as DNA, the CDR3 is TGTGCCAGCAGTTCGGGACTAGCCTACGAGCAGTACTTC.

The chain links TRBV20-1 to TRBJ1-5; 11 nucleotides match TRBD1. Germline CDR1 DFQATT, CDR2 SNEGSKA (reference sequence). The CDR3 loop spans 17 amino acids. The ends lost 5 bases at V and 1 base at J; junction bases unmatched: 10. The DNA of the CDR3 is TGCAGTGCTTCTCCCATGGACAGGGGGCTGAGCAATCAGCCCCAGCATTTT. Protein: CSASPMDRGLSNQPQHF.

This clonotype was counted many times. This chain uses TRBV12-3 or TRBV12-4 with TRBJ2-1; weak D call: TRBD2 (5 bases). Trimming took off 8 bases at V and 0 bases at J, with 5 bases between the two ends. The CDR3 consists of 12 residues. The CDR3: CASGSSYNEQFF. The CDR3 DNA reads as TGTGCCAGCGGGAGCTCCTACAATGAGCAGTTCTTC.